This is a list of T cell receptor beta chains from one sample in a study of blood T cells in healthy people across ages. Via MiXCR, TCRdb re-called the 5' RACE reads, giving one row per CDR3 protein. The data hold roughly 680,000 distinct CDR3 sequences, with 20% to 25% observed a single time. Material: blood. Receptor source: a man aged 65 to 79 in good health. CDR3s include the opening cysteine and the closing phenylalanine or tryptophan. D genes are given only for firm matches. Size is stated for part of the rows, as once, few or many counts, or as a class when the clone is expanded.

V,size,length,J,D,DNA,CDR3
TRBV3-1,few,17,TRBJ2-3,TRBD2,TGTGCCAGCAGCCCCCCCGGGACTAGCGGGTCGCGGGATACGCAGTATTTT,CASSPPGTSGSRDTQYF
TRBV9,few,16,TRBJ2-7,TRBD1,TGTGCCAGCAGCCCAGGGACAGGGACGGGTCCCTACGAGCAGTACTTC,CASSPGTGTGPYEQYF
TRBV12-3/TRBV12-4,.,13,TRBJ1-2,TRBD1,TGTGCCAGCAGTTTGGACAGGGCGGAAGGCTACACCTTC,CASSLDRAEGYTF
TRBV7-3,.,14,TRBJ2-7,.,TGTGCCAGCAGCTCCCCCTCGTACTCGCACGAGCAGTACTTC,CASSSPSYSHEQYF
TRBV18,many,13,TRBJ2-5,.,TGTGCCAGCTCACCACAGAGGGCGGAGACCCAGTACTTC,CASSPQRAETQYF
TRBV10-3,few,15,TRBJ2-7,.,TGTGCCATCAGTGCGGGGGGCCCCTCCTCCTACGAGCAGTACTTC,CAISAGGPSSYEQYF
TRBV12-3/TRBV12-4,few,14,TRBJ2-5,TRBD2,TGTGCCAGCATGAGGACTAGCGGGACAGAGACCCAGTACTTC,CASMRTSGTETQYF
TRBV7-6,few,17,TRBJ1-3,TRBD1,TGTGCCAGCAGCTTTCGAGGGGGACAGGCCTCTGGAAACACCATATATTTT,CASSFRGGQASGNTIYF
TRBV7-9,few,16,TRBJ2-3,.,TGTGCCAGCAGCCTCCCCGTAAGCGGGAGCACAGATACGCAGTATTTT,CASSLPVSGSTDTQYF
TRBV6-5,.,13,TRBJ2-2,.,TGTGCCAGCAGGGCCTTGACCTCCGGGGAGCTGTTTTTT,CASRALTSGELFF
TRBV29-1,many,14,TRBJ2-5,.,TGCAGCGTTGGTGGGGCGTCTAACCAAGAGACCCAGTACTTC,CSVGGASNQETQYF
TRBV7-9,few,15,TRBJ1-4,TRBD1,TGTGCCAGCAGCGAATTACGGGACAGGGGTGAAAAACTGTTTTTT,CASSELRDRGEKLFF
TRBV7-2,few,15,TRBJ2-7,TRBD2,TGTGCCAGCGGTCTAGCGGTTGAGAGCTCCTACGAGCAGTACTTC,CASGLAVESSYEQYF
TRBV20-1,few,12,TRBJ2-5,TRBD1,TGCAGTACGAGACAGGGGTTAGAGACCCAGTACTTC,CSTRQGLETQYF
TRBV12-5,.,13,TRBJ2-2,.,TGTGCTAGTGGTTGGGACGGCACCGGGGAGCTGTTTTTT,CASGWDGTGELFF
TRBV28,few,13,TRBJ1-1,.,TGTGCCAGCATACTGAGGCTGACCACTGAAGCTTTCTTT,CASILRLTTEAFF
TRBV20-1,few,15,TRBJ2-1,TRBD2,TGCAGTGCTAGAGGGGGGGAGGGCCCTAGGAATGAGCAGTTCTTC,CSARGGEGPRNEQFF
TRBV27,.,18,TRBJ2-7,TRBD1,TGTGCCAGCAGTTATATTACGGCACCGGGACAGGAACGCTACGAGCAGTACTTC,CASSYITAPGQERYEQYF
TRBV20-1,.,13,TRBJ2-1,.,TGCAGTGCTAGCTTGGGGTTCTACAATGAGCAGTTCTTC,CSASLGFYNEQFF
TRBV5-1,.,16,TRBJ2-2,TRBD2,TGCGCCAGCAGCGGGGGGACTAGCGGAAACACCGGGGAGCTGTTTTTT,CASSGGTSGNTGELFF
TRBV29-1,few,13,TRBJ2-3,.,TGCAGCGTTGAAGCGGGAGAGGCAGATACGCAGTATTTT,CSVEAGEADTQYF
TRBV7-9,.,18,TRBJ2-6,.,TGTGCCAGCAGCCCCGGTGTTAGTGTAAACTCTGGGGCCAACGTCCTGACTTTC,CASSPGVSVNSGANVLTF